Described below is a single T cell receptor (beta chain) sequence and its context. No antigen is known for it. Being one base from a much bigger clone, this may be a read error. Given the absence of the conserved phenylalanine or tryptophan at the CDR3 end, a read error is likely. The sample originates from a study of T cells in Graves' hyperthyroidism and ophthalmopathy. The study's findings and limits: Blood shared most expanded thyroid clonotypes above 0.001.

V was pared by 3 bases and J by 2 bases, with 10 bases between. The CDR3 loop spans 14 amino acids. Germline V gene data show CDR1 as LGHDT and CDR2 as YNNKEL (reference sequence). The TCR beta CDR3 regions underwent amplification using RNA transcripts as the source. The HTBI set primed first-round TCR CDR3 RT-PCR. TCRdb reprocessed the multiplex PCR reads with MiXCR, giving one entry per CDR3 protein. The table shows around 440,000 distinct CDR3 sequences, with around a sixth occurring only once. Disease duration under 2 months; hyperthyroidism patients were aged 18 to 65. From 8.5 to 10 ml of fresh peripheral blood, PBMCs were isolated.

The sequence derives from a woman between 18 and 29 years old with Graves' hyperthyroidism. This sequence joins TRBV3-1 and TRBJ1-1; no definite D call. The specimen was blood. The CDR3 loop is CASSHRHHNTEAFS. DNA for the CDR3: TGTGCCAGCAGCCATCGACACCATAACACTGAAGCTTTCTCT.